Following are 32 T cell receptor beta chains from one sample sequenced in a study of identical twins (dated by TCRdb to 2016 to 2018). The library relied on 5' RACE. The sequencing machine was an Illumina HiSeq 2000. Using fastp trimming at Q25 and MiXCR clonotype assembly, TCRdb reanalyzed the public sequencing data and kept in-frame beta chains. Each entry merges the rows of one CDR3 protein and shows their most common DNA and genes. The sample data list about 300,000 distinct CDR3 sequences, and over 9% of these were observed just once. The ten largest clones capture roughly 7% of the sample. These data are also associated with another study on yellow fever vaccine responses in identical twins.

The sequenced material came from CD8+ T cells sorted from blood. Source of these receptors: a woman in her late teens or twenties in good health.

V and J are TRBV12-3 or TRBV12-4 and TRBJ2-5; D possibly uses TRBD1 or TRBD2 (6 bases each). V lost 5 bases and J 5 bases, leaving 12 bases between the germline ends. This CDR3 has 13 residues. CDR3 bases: TGTGCCAGCAGTGGGGGGCCTGGGGAGACCCAGTACTTC. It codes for CASSGGPGETQYF.

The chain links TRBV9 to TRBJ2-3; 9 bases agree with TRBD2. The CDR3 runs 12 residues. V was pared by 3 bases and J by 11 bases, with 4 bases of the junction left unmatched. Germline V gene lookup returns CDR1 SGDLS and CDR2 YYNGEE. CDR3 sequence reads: CASSGAGGWQYF. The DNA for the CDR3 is TGTGCCAGCAGCGGAGCGGGAGGTTGGCAGTATTTT. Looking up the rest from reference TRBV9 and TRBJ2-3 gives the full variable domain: DSGVTQTPKHLITATGQRVTLRCSPRSGDLSVYWYQQSLDQGLQFLIQYYNGEERAKGNILERFSAQQFPDLHSELNLSSLELGDSALYFCASSGAGGWQYFGPGTRLTVL.

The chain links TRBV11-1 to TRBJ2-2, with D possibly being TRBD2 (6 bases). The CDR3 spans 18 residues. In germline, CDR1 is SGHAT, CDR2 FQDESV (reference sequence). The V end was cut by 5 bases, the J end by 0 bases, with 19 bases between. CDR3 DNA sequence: TGTGCCAGCAGCAACCCTTCCTCAGCGGGCGCGAACACCGGGGAGCTGTTTTTT. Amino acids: CASSNPSSAGANTGELFF.

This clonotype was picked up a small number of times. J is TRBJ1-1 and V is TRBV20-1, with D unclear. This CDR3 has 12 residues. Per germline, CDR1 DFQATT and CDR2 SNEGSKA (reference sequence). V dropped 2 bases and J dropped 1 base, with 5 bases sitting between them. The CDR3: CSARPANTEAFF. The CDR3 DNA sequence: TGCAGTGCTAGACCAGCGAACACTGAAGCTTTCTTT.

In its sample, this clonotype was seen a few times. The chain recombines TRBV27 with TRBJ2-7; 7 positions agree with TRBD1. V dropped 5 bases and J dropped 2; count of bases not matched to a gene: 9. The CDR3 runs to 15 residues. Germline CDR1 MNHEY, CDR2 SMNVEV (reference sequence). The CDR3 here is CASSLYSGGAYEQYV. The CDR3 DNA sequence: TGTGCCAGCAGTCTTTATTCAGGGGGAGCCTACGAGCAGTACGTC.

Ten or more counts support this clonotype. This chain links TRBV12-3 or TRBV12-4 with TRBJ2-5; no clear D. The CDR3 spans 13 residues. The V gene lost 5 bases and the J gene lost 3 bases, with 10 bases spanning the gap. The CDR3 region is CASSPESEETQYF. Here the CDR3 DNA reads TGTGCCAGCAGTCCGGAATCAGAAGAGACCCAGTACTTC.

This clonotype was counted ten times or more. CDR3 sequence reads: CASSYGLAGYNEQFF. The CDR3, as DNA: TGTGCCAGCAGCTACGGACTAGCGGGGTACAATGAGCAGTTCTTC. The chain couples TRBV6-5 to TRBJ2-1; 12 nucleotides agree with TRBD2. The CDR3 spans 15 residues. V shed 6 bases and J 4 bases; nucleotides not matched to a gene: 4. Germline-derived CDR1 and CDR2 are MNHEY and SVGAGI.

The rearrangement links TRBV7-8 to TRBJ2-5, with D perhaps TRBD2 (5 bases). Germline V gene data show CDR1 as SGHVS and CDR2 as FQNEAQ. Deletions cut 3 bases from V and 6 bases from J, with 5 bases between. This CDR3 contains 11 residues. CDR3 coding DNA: TGTGCCAGCAGCTTCGGGAAGACCCAGTACTTC. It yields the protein CASSFGKTQYF.

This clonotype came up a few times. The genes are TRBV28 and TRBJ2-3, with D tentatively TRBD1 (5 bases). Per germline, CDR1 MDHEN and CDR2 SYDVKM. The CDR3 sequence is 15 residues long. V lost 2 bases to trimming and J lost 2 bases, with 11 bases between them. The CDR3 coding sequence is TGTGCCAGCAGTTTAACAGGTTCTTACACAGATACGCAGTATTTT. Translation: CASSLTGSYTDTQYF.

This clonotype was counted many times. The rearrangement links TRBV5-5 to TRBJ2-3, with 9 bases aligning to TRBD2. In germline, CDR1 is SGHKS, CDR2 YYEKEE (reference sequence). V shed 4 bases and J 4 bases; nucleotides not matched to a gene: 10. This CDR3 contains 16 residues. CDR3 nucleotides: TGTGCCAGCAGCCCCAAGGGGACTAGCATCCCAGATACGCAGTATTTT. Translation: CASSPKGTSIPDTQYF. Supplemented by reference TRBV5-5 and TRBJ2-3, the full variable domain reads DAGVTQSPTHLIKTRGQQVTLRCSPISGHKSVSWYQQVLGQGPQFIFQYYEKEERGRGNFPDRFSARQFPNYSSELNVNALLLGDSALYLCASSPKGTSIPDTQYFGPGTRLTVL.

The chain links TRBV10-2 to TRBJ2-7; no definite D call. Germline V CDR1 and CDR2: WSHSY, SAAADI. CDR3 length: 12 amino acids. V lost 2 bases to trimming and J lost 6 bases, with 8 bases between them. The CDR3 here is CASSEGVGEQYV. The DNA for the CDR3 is TGCGCCAGCAGTGAGGGGGTGGGCGAGCAGTACGTC.

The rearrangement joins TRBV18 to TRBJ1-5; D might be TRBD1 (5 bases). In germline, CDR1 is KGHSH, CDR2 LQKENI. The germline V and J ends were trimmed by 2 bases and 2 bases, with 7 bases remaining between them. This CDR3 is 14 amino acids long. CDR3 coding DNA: TGTGCCAGCTCACCAGAGACAGGCAATCAGCCCCAGCATTTT. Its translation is CASSPETGNQPQHF. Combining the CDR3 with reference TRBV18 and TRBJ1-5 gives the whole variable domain NAGVMQNPRHLVRRRGQEARLRCSPMKGHSHVYWYRQLPEEGLKFMVYLQKENIIDESGMPKERFSAEFPKEGPSILRIQQVVRGDSAAYFCASSPETGNQPQHFGDGTRLSIL.

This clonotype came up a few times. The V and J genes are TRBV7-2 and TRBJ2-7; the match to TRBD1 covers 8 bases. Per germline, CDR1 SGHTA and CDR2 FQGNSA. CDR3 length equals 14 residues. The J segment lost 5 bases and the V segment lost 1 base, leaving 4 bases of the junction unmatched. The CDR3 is CASSLGQGADEQYF. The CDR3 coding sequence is TGTGCCAGCAGCTTAGGGCAGGGGGCCGACGAGCAGTACTTC.

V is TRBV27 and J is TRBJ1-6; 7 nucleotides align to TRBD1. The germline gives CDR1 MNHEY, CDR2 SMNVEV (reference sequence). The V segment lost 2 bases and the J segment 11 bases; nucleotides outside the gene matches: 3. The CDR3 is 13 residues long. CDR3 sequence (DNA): TGTGCCAGCAGTTTAAGGGGGCAGGCACCCCTCCACTTT. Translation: CASSLRGQAPLHF.

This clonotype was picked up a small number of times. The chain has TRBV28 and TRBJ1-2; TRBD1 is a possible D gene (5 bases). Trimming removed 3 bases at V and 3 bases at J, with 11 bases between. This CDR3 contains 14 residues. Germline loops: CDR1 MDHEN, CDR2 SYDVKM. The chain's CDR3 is CASSFRDGDYGYTF. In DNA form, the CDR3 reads TGTGCCAGCAGTTTCCGGGACGGGGACTATGGCTACACCTTC.

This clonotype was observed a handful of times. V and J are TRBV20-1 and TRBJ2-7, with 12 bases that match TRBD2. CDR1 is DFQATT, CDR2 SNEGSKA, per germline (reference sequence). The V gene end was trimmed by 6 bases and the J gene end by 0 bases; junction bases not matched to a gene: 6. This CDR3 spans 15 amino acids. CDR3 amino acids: CSATGTSGLSYEQYF. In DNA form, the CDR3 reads TGCAGTGCCACCGGGACTAGCGGGCTCTCCTACGAGCAGTACTTC.

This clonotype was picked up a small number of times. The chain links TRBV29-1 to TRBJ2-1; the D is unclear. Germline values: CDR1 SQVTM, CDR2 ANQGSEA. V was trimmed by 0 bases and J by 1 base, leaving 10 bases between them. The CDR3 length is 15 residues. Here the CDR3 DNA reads TGCAGCGTTGAAGATCTGGGTAAATCCTACAATGAGCAGTTCTTC. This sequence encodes CSVEDLGKSYNEQFF.

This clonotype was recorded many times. The CDR3 is CSVDHRGAGNEQFF. CDR3 in DNA: TGCAGCGTTGACCACCGTGGGGCCGGGAATGAGCAGTTCTTC. The chain has TRBV29-1 and TRBJ2-1; TRBD1 is a possible D gene (5 bases). Germline V gene sequence: CDR1 SQVTM, CDR2 ANQGSEA. The CDR3 is made up of 14 amino acids. V was pared by 3 bases and J by 7 bases, with 16 bases between.

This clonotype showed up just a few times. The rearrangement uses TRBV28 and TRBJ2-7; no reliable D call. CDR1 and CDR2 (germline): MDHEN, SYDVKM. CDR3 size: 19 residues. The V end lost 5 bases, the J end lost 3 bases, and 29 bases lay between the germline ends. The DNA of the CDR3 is TGTGCCAGCAGTCCGTCTGTGGGCAGCCAGGCTCTTCTACTCTACGAGCAGTACTTC. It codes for CASSPSVGSQALLLYEQYF.

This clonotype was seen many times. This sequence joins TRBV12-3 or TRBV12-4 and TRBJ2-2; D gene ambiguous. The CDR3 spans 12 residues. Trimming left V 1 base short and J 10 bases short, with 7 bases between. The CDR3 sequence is CASSLVSAELFF. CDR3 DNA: TGTGCCAGCAGTTTAGTGAGCGCGGAGCTGTTTTTT.

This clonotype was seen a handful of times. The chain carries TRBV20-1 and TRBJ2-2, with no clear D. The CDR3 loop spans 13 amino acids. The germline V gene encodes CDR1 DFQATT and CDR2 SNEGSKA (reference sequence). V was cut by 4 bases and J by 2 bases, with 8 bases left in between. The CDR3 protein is CSAKDGNTGELFF. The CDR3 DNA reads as TGCAGTGCTAAGGACGGTAACACCGGGGAGCTGTTTTTT.

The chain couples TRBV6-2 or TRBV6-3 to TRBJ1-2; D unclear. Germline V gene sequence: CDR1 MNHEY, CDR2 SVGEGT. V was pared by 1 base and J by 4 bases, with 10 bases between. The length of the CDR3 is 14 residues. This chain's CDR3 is CASSYLAPGYGYTF. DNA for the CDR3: TGTGCCAGCAGTTACTTAGCCCCGGGCTATGGCTACACCTTC.

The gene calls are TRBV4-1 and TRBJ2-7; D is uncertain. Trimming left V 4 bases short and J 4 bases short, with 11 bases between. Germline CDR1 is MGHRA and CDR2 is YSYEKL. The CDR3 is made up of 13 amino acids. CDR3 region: CASSLEDEYEQYV. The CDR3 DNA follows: TGCGCCAGCAGCCTAGAAGACGAATACGAGCAGTACGTC.

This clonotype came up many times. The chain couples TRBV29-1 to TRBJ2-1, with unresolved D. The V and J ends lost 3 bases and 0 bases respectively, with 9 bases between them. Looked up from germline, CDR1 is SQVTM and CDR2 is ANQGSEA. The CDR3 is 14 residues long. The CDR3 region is CSVDQHHSYNEQFF. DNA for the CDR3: TGCAGCGTTGACCAACACCACTCCTACAATGAGCAGTTCTTC.

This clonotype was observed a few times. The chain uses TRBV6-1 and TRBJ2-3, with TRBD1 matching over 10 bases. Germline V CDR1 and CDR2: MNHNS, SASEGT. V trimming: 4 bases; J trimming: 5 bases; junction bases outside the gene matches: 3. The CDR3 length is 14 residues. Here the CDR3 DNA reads TGTGCCAGCAGTGGACAGGGGGCGGGAGATACGCAGTATTTT. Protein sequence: CASSGQGAGDTQYF.

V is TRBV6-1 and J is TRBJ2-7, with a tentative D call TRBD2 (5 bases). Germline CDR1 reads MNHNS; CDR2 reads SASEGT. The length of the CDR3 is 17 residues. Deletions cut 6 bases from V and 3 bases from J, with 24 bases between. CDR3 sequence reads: CASRTLEAGSPYYEQYV. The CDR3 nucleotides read TGTGCCAGCAGAACATTGGAGGCTGGATCCCCCTACTACGAGCAGTACGTC.

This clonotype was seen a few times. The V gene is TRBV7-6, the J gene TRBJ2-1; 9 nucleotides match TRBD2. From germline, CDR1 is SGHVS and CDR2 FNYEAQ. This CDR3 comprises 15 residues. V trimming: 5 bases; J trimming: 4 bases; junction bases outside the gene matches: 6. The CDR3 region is CASSRSGGQYNEQFF. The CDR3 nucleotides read TGTGCCAGCAGCCGAAGCGGGGGGCAATACAATGAGCAGTTCTTC.

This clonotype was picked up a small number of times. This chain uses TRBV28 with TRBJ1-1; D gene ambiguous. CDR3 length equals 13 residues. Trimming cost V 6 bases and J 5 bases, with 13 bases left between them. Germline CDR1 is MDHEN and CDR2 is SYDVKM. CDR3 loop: CASRRDRATEAFF. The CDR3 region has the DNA TGTGCCAGCAGAAGGGATAGGGCAACTGAAGCTTTCTTT.

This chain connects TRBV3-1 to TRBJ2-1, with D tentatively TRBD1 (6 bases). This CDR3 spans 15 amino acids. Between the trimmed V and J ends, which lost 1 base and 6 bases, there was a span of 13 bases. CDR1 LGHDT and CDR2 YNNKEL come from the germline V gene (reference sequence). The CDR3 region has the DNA TGTGCCAGCAGCCAAGGACAGGTGGGGCTCAATGAGCAGTTCTTC. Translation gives CASSQGQVGLNEQFF.

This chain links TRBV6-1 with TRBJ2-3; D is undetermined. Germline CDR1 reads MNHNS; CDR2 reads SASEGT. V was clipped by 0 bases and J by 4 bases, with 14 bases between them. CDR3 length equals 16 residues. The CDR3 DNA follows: TGTGCCAGCAGTGAAGCTCCGGGTGCTCTGGCAGATACGCAGTATTTT. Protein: CASSEAPGALADTQYF.

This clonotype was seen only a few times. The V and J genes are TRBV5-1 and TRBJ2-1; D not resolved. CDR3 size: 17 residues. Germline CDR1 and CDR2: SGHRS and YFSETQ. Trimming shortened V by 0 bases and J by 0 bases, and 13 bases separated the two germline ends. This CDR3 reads CASSLAGSRSSYNEQFF. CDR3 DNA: TGCGCCAGCAGCTTGGCGGGTAGCAGAAGCTCCTACAATGAGCAGTTCTTC.

CDR3 sequence reads: CASSFGRDVDTQYF. The CDR3 nucleotides are TGTGCCAGCAGCTTTGGACGGGATGTTGATACGCAGTATTTT. The chain uses TRBV7-6 and TRBJ2-3, with a tentative D call TRBD2 (5 bases). The CDR3 has 14 residues. Germline V gives CDR1 SGHVS, CDR2 FNYEAQ. Trimming stripped 3 bases from V and 6 bases from J, with 13 bases between.